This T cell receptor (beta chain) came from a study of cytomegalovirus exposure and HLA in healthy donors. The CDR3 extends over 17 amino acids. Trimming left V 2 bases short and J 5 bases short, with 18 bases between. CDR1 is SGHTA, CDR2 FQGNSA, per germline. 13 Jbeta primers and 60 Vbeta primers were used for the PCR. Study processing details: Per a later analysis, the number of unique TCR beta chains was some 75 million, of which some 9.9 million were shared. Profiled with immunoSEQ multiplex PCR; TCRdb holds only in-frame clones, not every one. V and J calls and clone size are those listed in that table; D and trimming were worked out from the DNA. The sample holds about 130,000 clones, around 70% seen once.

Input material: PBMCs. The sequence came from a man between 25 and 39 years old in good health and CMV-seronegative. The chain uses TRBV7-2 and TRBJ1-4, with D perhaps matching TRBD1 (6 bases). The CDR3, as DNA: TGTGCCAGCAGCTTATTAGGGCCGGACAGACACAATGAAAAACTGTTTTTT. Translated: CASSLLGPDRHNEKLFF.